These T cell receptor beta chains were read from a single sample in a study of cytomegalovirus exposure and HLA in healthy donors. The table came from immunoSEQ multiplex PCR; TCRdb's copy has only in-frame clones and leaves some out. The table for this sample gives some 48,000 clones. Sequencing was done on a sample of PBMCs. These receptors came from a male donor in good health and CMV-seropositive. The CDR3 runs from the conserved cysteine through the conserved F or W. A D gene is named only where the DNA matches it firmly.

TRBJ2-7 | TRBV5-6 | TRBD2 | TGTGCCAGCAGCCTTGGGAGGGGTTATGCCGAGCAGTACTTC | CASSLGRGYAEQYF
TRBJ2-3 | TRBV10-3 | TRBD1 | TGTGCCATCAGTGAGACGGACAGGGGGCTTGCAGATACGCAGTATTTT | CAISETDRGLADTQYF
TRBJ2-5 | TRBV13 | TRBD2 | TGTGCCAGCAGCTTACGGTGGTTTAGCGGGGGGGCTTCCCAAGAGACCCAGTACTTC | CASSLRWFSGGASQETQYF
TRBJ2-3 | TRBV6-6 | - | TGTGCCAGCAGGGCCGGGACTGAGAAGTATTTT | CASRAGTEKYF
TRBJ1-2 | TRBV29-1 | - | TGCAGCGTTGAGTCGCAGGGGTATGGCTACACCTTC | CSVESQGYGYTF
TRBJ2-3 | TRBV29-1 | - | TGCAGCGTGTTACCTAGTACTGTTCCAGATACGCAGTATTTT | CSVLPSTVPDTQYF
TRBJ1-2 | TRBV28 | - | TGTGCCAGCAGTTTCGGTGCAGGGGTCTATGGCTACACCTTC | CASSFGAGVYGYTF
TRBJ2-7 | TRBV30 | - | TGTGCCTGGAGTGTGACAGCTTTAGCCTACGAGCAGTACTTC | CAWSVTALAYEQYF
TRBJ2-7 | TRBV10-3 | - | TGTGCCATCAGTGAGGTTGCTAGGGGCGAGCAGTACTTC | CAISEVARGEQYF
TRBJ1-2 | TRBV7-9 | - | TGTGCCAGCCTTTTAATCCCATCGGACAGCCCAGCGGATGGCTACACCTTC | CASLLIPSDSPADGYTF
TRBJ2-7 | TRBV2 | - | TGTGCCAGCTATCAGGATGGGGAAGGGGACGAGCAGTACTTC | CASYQDGEGDEQYF
TRBJ2-5 | TRBV29-1 | TRBD1 | TGCAGCGTGGGGGACAGCACACAAGAGACCCAGTACTTC | CSVGDSTQETQYF
TRBJ2-7 | TRBV5-4 | - | TGTGCCAGCAGCTCGTGGACAGCTACCTACGAGCAGTACTTC | CASSSWTATYEQYF
TRBJ2-5 | TRBV5-8 | - | TGTGCCAGCAGCCCCAAACTCCGACAAGAGACCCAGTACTTC | CASSPKLRQETQYF
TRBJ2-7 | TRBV5-6 | - | TGTGCCAGCAGCTTCGTCGGGATCTACTACGAGCAGTACTTC | CASSFVGIYYEQYF
TRBJ2-2 | TRBV27 | - | TGTGCCAGCAGTTGGAGGACCGGGGAGCTGTTTTTT | CASSWRTGELFF
TRBJ1-2 | TRBV30 | - | TGTGCCGGCCGGACGGGGGGAGGGGGCTATGGCTACACCTTC | CAGRTGGGGYGYTF
TRBJ1-1 | TRBV7-3 | - | TGTGCCAGCAGCTTGATTTCGGACACTGAAGCTTTCTTT | CASSLISDTEAFF
TRBJ1-6 | TRBV23-1 | - | TGCGCCAGCAGTCAATCTTCGGACAGACCCAATAATTCACCCCTCCACTTT | CASSQSSDRPNNSPLHF
TRBJ1-1 | TRBV7-9 | TRBD1 | TGTGCCAGCAGCCCAGACAGGGGGAAAAACACTGAAGCTTTCTTT | CASSPDRGKNTEAFF
TRBJ2-2 | TRBV2 | TRBD1 | TGTGCCAGCAACAGGGGGTCCGGGGAGCTGTTTTTT | CASNRGSGELFF
TRBJ2-3 | TRBV27 | TRBD2 | TGTGCCAGCAGTTTAGCGGGGGGCCCGGTGGCAGATACGCAGTATTTT | CASSLAGGPVADTQYF
TRBJ2-1 | TRBV5-1 | - | TGCGCCAGCAGCTTGACACAGGGCCCCTACAATGAGCAGTTCTTC | CASSLTQGPYNEQFF
TRBJ2-1 | TRBV27 | - | TGTGCCAGCAGCCAGTCGGGTTTCTACAATGAGCAGTTCTTC | CASSQSGFYNEQFF
TRBJ1-5 | TRBV6-6 | - | TGTGCCAGCAGTTACTCTCCGACAGCAAGCAATCAGCCCCAGCATTTT | CASSYSPTASNQPQHF
TRBJ1-2 | TRBV18 | - | TGTGCCAGCTCTCAACAGGGATCTAACTATGGCTACACCTTC | CASSQQGSNYGYTF
TRBJ1-4 | TRBV30 | - | TGTGCCTGGAGTGTTTGGGAGGAAAAACTGTTTTTT | CAWSVWEEKLFF
TRBJ1-6 | TRBV5-6 | - | TGTGCCAGCAGCTTGAAGGGGCAGGCCGGTGTCTCCTATAATTCACCCCTCCACTTT | CASSLKGQAGVSYNSPLHF